This is a list of T cell receptor beta chains from one sample in a study of T cell responses to AZD1222 COVID-19 vaccine. Produced via immunoSEQ multiplex PCR; TCRdb's table is partial and in-frame only. Among some 150,000 clones listed, approximately 87% were seen once. The sequencing here drew on peripheral blood, taken 28 days after the second AZD1222 dose. These receptor sequences come from an adult who received the AZD1222 COVID-19 vaccine. The conserved cysteine and the conserved F or W are not part of the CDR3 here. Each record gives: V gene, D gene, clone size, CDR3 protein. D genes are given only for firm matches. Clone sizes are given selectively: once, few, many, or a class where the clone is expanded.

V gene: TRBV19
D gene: TRBD1
clone size: -
CDR3 protein: ASSKRGDRHSGANVLT

V gene: TRBV11-2
D gene: TRBD1
clone size: -
CDR3 protein: ASSGTGLASGNTIY

V gene: TRBV6-5
D gene: -
clone size: few
CDR3 protein: ASFSRDATEAF

V gene: TRBV3-1/TRBV3-2
D gene: -
clone size: few
CDR3 protein: ASSPPTGRSSGANVLT

V gene: TRBV19
D gene: TRBD2
clone size: -
CDR3 protein: ASSIIATSGGPMF

V gene: TRBV13
D gene: -
clone size: -
CDR3 protein: ASSLRRAEGAPLH

V gene: TRBV6-5
D gene: -
clone size: -
CDR3 protein: ASSYSIRNNQPQH

V gene: TRBV3-1/TRBV3-2
D gene: -
clone size: -
CDR3 protein: ASSLDPTGALAGKLF

V gene: TRBV6-2/TRBV6-3
D gene: -
clone size: -
CDR3 protein: ASSSAQETQY

V gene: TRBV27
D gene: TRBD1
clone size: once
CDR3 protein: ASSPSGTGRYGYT

V gene: TRBV4-1
D gene: TRBD2
clone size: few
CDR3 protein: ASRPGLAGNNEQF

V gene: TRBV4-3
D gene: -
clone size: -
CDR3 protein: ASSQIRQSGEQY

V gene: TRBV14
D gene: -
clone size: -
CDR3 protein: ASSQVGSFEYGYT

V gene: TRBV11-2
D gene: -
clone size: -
CDR3 protein: ASSLSASMTNTEAF

V gene: TRBV19
D gene: -
clone size: -
CDR3 protein: ASSTVDGVDQPQH

V gene: TRBV20-1
D gene: TRBD1
clone size: -
CDR3 protein: SASSTGAGNTIY

V gene: TRBV19
D gene: -
clone size: -
CDR3 protein: ASNVGIQETQY

V gene: TRBV7-9
D gene: -
clone size: -
CDR3 protein: ASSPKTSNEQF

V gene: TRBV4-3
D gene: -
clone size: -
CDR3 protein: ASSPTLGNYGYT

V gene: TRBV2
D gene: -
clone size: -
CDR3 protein: ASSEQRLLYGYT

V gene: TRBV7-8
D gene: -
clone size: -
CDR3 protein: ASSLAVGWAGNTIY

V gene: TRBV29-1
D gene: -
clone size: -
CDR3 protein: SVEVGTNTGELF

V gene: TRBV7-9
D gene: -
clone size: -
CDR3 protein: ASSLKGDPLH

V gene: TRBV11-2
D gene: TRBD2
clone size: -
CDR3 protein: ASSLDLGLQETQY

V gene: TRBV6-5
D gene: -
clone size: -
CDR3 protein: ASGVSKGTEAF

V gene: TRBV11-3
D gene: -
clone size: -
CDR3 protein: ASSYGTRPTYEQY

V gene: TRBV25-1
D gene: TRBD1
clone size: -
CDR3 protein: ASSEWDRGAYEQY

V gene: TRBV18
D gene: TRBD1
clone size: -
CDR3 protein: ASSPIPTGGDIRTPLH

V gene: TRBV6-1
D gene: TRBD1
clone size: -
CDR3 protein: ASSEAGGNTEAF

V gene: TRBV4-3
D gene: -
clone size: -
CDR3 protein: ASSQGYSDTQY

V gene: TRBV7-8
D gene: TRBD2
clone size: few
CDR3 protein: ASSFGGGTYPKQY

V gene: TRBV27
D gene: -
clone size: -
CDR3 protein: ASSLSGTHIANYGYT

V gene: TRBV30
D gene: -
clone size: -
CDR3 protein: AWDIRHGYT

V gene: TRBV5-1
D gene: TRBD1
clone size: -
CDR3 protein: ASSPTGVQPQH

V gene: TRBV3-1/TRBV3-2
D gene: -
clone size: -
CDR3 protein: ASSPVRGAGNTIY

V gene: TRBV5-5
D gene: -
clone size: -
CDR3 protein: ASSSLKRRTDTQY

V gene: TRBV7-2
D gene: -
clone size: -
CDR3 protein: ASSPEFGPPYNEQF

V gene: TRBV7-8
D gene: -
clone size: -
CDR3 protein: ASSGETPGNTIY

V gene: TRBV6-5
D gene: TRBD2
clone size: once
CDR3 protein: ASSYGARGGTDTQY

V gene: TRBV18
D gene: -
clone size: -
CDR3 protein: ASSPRSYEQY

V gene: TRBV5-1
D gene: -
clone size: -
CDR3 protein: ASSLFQGPKY

V gene: TRBV25-1
D gene: -
clone size: few
CDR3 protein: ASSGRFNEKLF

V gene: TRBV7-9
D gene: TRBD2
clone size: -
CDR3 protein: ASSSTSGGSGNEQF

V gene: TRBV9
D gene: -
clone size: once
CDR3 protein: ASSGHREVDSGELF